The 30 T cell receptor beta chains given below trace back to one sample, sequenced in a study of cytomegalovirus exposure and HLA in healthy donors. PCR used 60 Vbeta primers and 13 Jbeta primers. The table came from immunoSEQ multiplex PCR; TCRdb's copy has only in-frame clones and leaves some out. The sample yields 150,000 to 200,000 clones, around 62% seen once. Sequences were obtained from PBMCs. The receptors derive from a man aged 40-49 years in good health and CMV-seronegative.

V and J are TRBV19 and TRBJ2-5; 9 nucleotides agree with TRBD1. Germline CDR1 and CDR2: LNHDA and SQIVND (reference sequence). The junction had 7 bases not matched to a gene; V was cut back by 6 bases and J by 5 bases. There are 14 residues in the CDR3. The CDR3 nucleotides read TGTGCCAGTAGCAGCGGGACAGGGAGGGAGACCCAGTACTTC. Protein product: CASSSGTGRETQYF.

V gene TRBV6-1 combines with J gene TRBJ1-6; D gene unclear. This CDR3 contains 13 residues. Trimming pared 9 bases from V and 0 bases from J, leaving 6 bases between. The germline gives CDR1 MNHNS, CDR2 SASEGT. The CDR3 sequence is CASGSSYNSPLHF. The CDR3 nucleotides are TGTGCCAGTGGGAGCTCCTATAATTCACCCCTCCACTTT.

The genes are TRBV18 and TRBJ2-7, with 13 bases fitting TRBD2. The germline CDR1 and CDR2 sequences are KGHSH and LQKENI. Germline trimming cut 2 bases from V and 0 bases from J; bases unmatched to any gene: 13. The CDR3 has 20 amino acids. The chain's CDR3 is CASSPRPPGLAGSSSYEQYF. CDR3 nucleotides: TGTGCCAGCTCACCAAGGCCCCCGGGACTAGCGGGAAGTAGCTCCTACGAGCAGTACTTC. The full variable domain, completed using reference TRBV18 and TRBJ2-7, is NAGVMQNPRHLVRRRGQEARLRCSPMKGHSHVYWYRQLPEEGLKFMVYLQKENIIDESGMPKERFSAEFPKEGPSILRIQQVVRGDSAAYFCASSPRPPGLAGSSSYEQYFGPGTRLTVT.

This rearrangement joins TRBV18 to TRBJ1-6; D is possibly TRBD1 (6 bases). CDR3 length: 14 residues. Trimming left V 2 bases short and J 9 bases short, with 11 bases between. Per germline, CDR1 KGHSH and CDR2 LQKENI. The CDR3 DNA reads TGTGCCAGCTCACCAGGGGGCGAGGGTTCACCCCTCCACTTT. Encoded protein: CASSPGGEGSPLHF.

V is TRBV19 and J is TRBJ2-1; 12 positions match TRBD1. This CDR3 has 15 amino acids. CDR1 LNHDA and CDR2 SQIVND come from the germline V gene (reference sequence). Trimming at V came to 3 bases and at J to 9 bases, leaving 6 bases not matched to a gene. The DNA of the CDR3 is TGTGCCAGTAGTATCCCGGGACAGGGGGCGGGTGAGCAGTTCTTC. Protein product: CASSIPGQGAGEQFF.

V usage is TRBV7-9 and J usage is TRBJ2-5, with 10 nucleotides matching TRBD2. The CDR3 is 14 residues long. V lost 6 bases and J lost 4; bases outside the gene matches: 5. Germline-derived CDR1 and CDR2 are SEHNR and FQNEAQ (reference sequence). The CDR3: CASSPSGGGETQYF. The CDR3 nucleotides are TGTGCCAGCAGTCCTAGCGGGGGCGGAGAGACCCAGTACTTC.

This clone was seen once. The V call is TRBV9, the J call TRBJ2-3; tentatively, D is TRBD2 (5 bases). V was cut by 0 bases and J by 8 bases, with 10 bases left in between. The CDR3 runs 13 residues. Germline CDR1 is SGDLS and CDR2 is YYNGEE. In DNA form, the CDR3 reads TGTGCCAGCAGCGTAGACGATGGAGGTACGCAGTATTTT. This codes for CASSVDDGGTQYF.

The V call is TRBV28, the J call TRBJ1-2; weak D call: TRBD1 (5 bases). The germline CDR1 and CDR2 sequences are MDHEN and SYDVKM. The V gene lost 5 bases and the J gene lost 1 base, with 11 bases spanning the gap. This CDR3 has 14 residues. The CDR3 coding sequence is TGTGCCAGCAGTGGCCAGGGACTTAACTATGGCTACACCTTC. Its protein product is CASSGQGLNYGYTF.

This clone appeared a single time. This chain joins TRBV10-2 and TRBJ2-7, with 9 bases fitting TRBD2. V was clipped by 1 base and J by 2 bases; unmatched bases: 6. CDR3 length: 16 amino acids. The germline gives CDR1 WSHSY, CDR2 SAAADI. DNA for the CDR3: TGCGCCAGCAGTGAGTTAAAGGTAGCGGGAGCCTACGAGCAGTACTTC. Protein: CASSELKVAGAYEQYF.

The CDR3, as DNA: TGTGCCAGCTCACCACTAGTTTCAGATACGCAGTATTTT. Amino acid sequence: CASSPLVSDTQYF. The chain links TRBV18 to TRBJ2-3; D is unresolved. Germline V gene lookup returns CDR1 KGHSH and CDR2 LQKENI. The CDR3 has 13 residues. V gave up 1 base and J gave up 4 bases, with 6 bases separating them.

This clone came up once. The chain couples TRBV5-1 to TRBJ1-2, with 8 bases aligning to TRBD1. CDR3 length: 13 amino acids. J was trimmed by 8 bases and V by 3 bases; bases with no gene match: 6. CDR1 is SGHRS, CDR2 YFSETQ, per germline. DNA of the CDR3: TGCGCCAGCAGCTCCGGACAGGGTATCGGCTACACCTTC. Amino acid sequence: CASSSGQGIGYTF.

This clone has more than one count but fewer than ten. The chain carries TRBV13 and TRBJ2-7; maybe TRBD2 (6 bases). V lost 6 bases to trimming and J lost 1 base, with 13 bases between them. The germline gives CDR1 PRHDT, CDR2 FYEKMQ (reference sequence). This CDR3 is 14 amino acids long. CDR3 loop: CASRFGGSSYEQYF. CDR3 DNA sequence: TGTGCCAGCAGGTTCGGGGGAAGTTCCTACGAGCAGTACTTC.

This clone showed up just once. The chain recombines TRBV10-3 with TRBJ2-1; 11 positions match TRBD2. The CDR3 covers 15 residues. With 6 bases clipped from V and 4 bases from J, the junction kept 5 bases outside the gene matches. Germline V gene data show CDR1 as ENHRY and CDR2 as SYGVKD. The CDR3 loop reads CAISQGLAGYNEQFF. As DNA, the CDR3 is TGTGCCATCAGCCAAGGACTAGCGGGTTACAATGAGCAGTTCTTC.

This clone was counted only a few times. The chain employs TRBV10-3 and TRBJ2-5, with TRBD2 identical over 9 bases. The V gene's germline CDR1 is ENHRY and CDR2 SYGVKD. The CDR3 runs to 13 residues. With 10 bases clipped from V and 6 bases from J, the junction kept 9 bases outside the gene matches. CDR3 sequence reads: CATESSGSKTQYF. In DNA, the CDR3 is TGTGCCACCGAGAGTAGCGGGAGTAAGACCCAGTACTTC.

The chain employs TRBV7-9 and TRBJ2-3; 14 bases agree with TRBD2. The CDR3 extends over 19 amino acids. V lost 4 bases and J lost 6; bases outside the gene matches: 15. CDR1 is SEHNR and CDR2 is FQNEAQ in the germline V gene (reference sequence). The CDR3 sequence: CASSSGLAGAGWEADTQYF. The CDR3, as DNA: TGTGCCAGCAGCTCGGGACTAGCGGGAGCAGGTTGGGAAGCGGATACGCAGTATTTT.

The chain recombines TRBV7-2 with TRBJ1-4; D is unresolved. CDR1 SGHTA and CDR2 FQGNSA come from the germline V gene. CDR3 length: 11 residues. The V end was cut by 4 bases, the J end by 7 bases, with 4 bases between. CDR3 coding DNA: TGTGCCAGCAGCTCGAGTGAAAAACTGTTTTTT. Translated, it gives CASSSSEKLFF. Supplemented by reference TRBV7-2 and TRBJ1-4, the full variable domain reads GAGVSQSPSNKVTEKGKDVELRCDPISGHTALYWYRQSLGQGLEFLIYFQGNSAPDKSGLPSDRFSAERTGGSVSTLTIQRTQQEDSAVYLCASSSSEKLFFGSGTQLSVL.

This clone was seen a single time. The CDR3 region has the DNA TGTGCCTGCGTGCAGGCTACGAACACTGAAGCTTTCTTT. Amino acid sequence: CACVQATNTEAFF. The genes are TRBV30 and TRBJ1-1, with D uncertain. This CDR3 has 13 amino acids. Germline CDR1 is GTSNPN and CDR2 is SVGIG (reference sequence). The germline V and J ends were trimmed by 6 bases and 1 base, with 12 bases remaining between them.

The chain combines TRBV5-1 with TRBJ2-7, with D possibly TRBD2 on 6 matching bases. The CDR3 totals 16 residues. V lost 3 bases to trimming and J lost 1 base, with 17 bases between them. Germline V gene data show CDR1 as SGHRS and CDR2 as YFSETQ. CDR3 in DNA: TGCGCCAGCAGCTCAGACCTCACCCGGGGGTCCTACGAGCAGTACTTC. Protein product: CASSSDLTRGSYEQYF.

As concerns this clone: One junction end does not reproduce the germline sequence, and a read error may be involved. The genes are TRBV2 and TRBJ2-5, with 8 bases matching TRBD2. Per germline, CDR1 SNHLY and CDR2 FYNNEI. This CDR3 has 13 amino acids. CDR3 sequence: CASREASGETQYF. The CDR3 DNA sequence: TGTGCCAGCAGGGAAGCTAGCGGGGAGACCCAGTACTTC. Full variable domain (remainder filled in from reference TRBV2 and TRBJ2-5): EPEVTQTPSHQVTQMGQEVILRCVPISNHLYFYWYRQILGQKVEFLVSFYNNEISEKSEIFDDQFSVERPDGSNFTLKIRSTKLEDSAMYFCASREASGETQYFGPGTRLLVL.

The chain couples TRBV4-1 to TRBJ2-1, with D possibly TRBD2 on 5 matching bases. Germline assignment: CDR1 MGHRA and CDR2 YSYEKL. The CDR3 is 14 residues long. Trimming took off 3 bases at V and 6 bases at J, with 12 bases between the two ends. The CDR3 coding sequence is TGCGCCAGCAGCCATAAGGACTTCGTCAATGAGCAGTTCTTC. Its protein product is CASSHKDFVNEQFF.

The chain joins TRBV4-1 to TRBJ1-2; TRBD1 matches 7 bases. J lost 5 bases, V lost 3 bases, and 12 bases had no gene match. CDR1 MGHRA and CDR2 YSYEKL come from the germline V gene. The CDR3 is 16 residues long. The CDR3 nucleotides are TGCGCCAGCAGCCAGGTCGGACAGGTGGTGGAATATGGCTACACCTTC. This encodes CASSQVGQVVEYGYTF.

The chain links TRBV29-1 to TRBJ2-2, with 7 bases fitting TRBD1. There are 13 residues in the CDR3. V lost 4 bases and J lost 7; bases outside the gene matches: 6. Per the germline V gene, CDR1 is SQVTM and CDR2 is ANQGSEA. CDR3: CSVGQGDYGELFF. The CDR3 DNA follows: TGCAGCGTTGGACAGGGAGATTACGGGGAGCTGTTTTTT.

This clone was observed a few times. The rearrangement uses TRBV6-1 and TRBJ2-7; the D gene is possibly TRBD1 (5 bases). CDR1 and CDR2 (germline): MNHNS, SASEGT. V dropped 8 bases and J dropped 4 bases, with 9 bases sitting between them. The CDR3 is 11 residues long. CDR3 in DNA: TGTGCCAGCGAGAAGGGGTACGAGCAGTACTTC. Translated: CASEKGYEQYF.

This clone was counted only a few times. V gene TRBV25-1 combines with J gene TRBJ1-4, with D possibly TRBD1 on 6 matching bases. The V gene's germline CDR1 is MGHDK and CDR2 SYGVNS. The CDR3 contains 14 residues. Trimming cost V 6 bases and J 4 bases, with 12 bases left between them. The CDR3 region is CASRNRVGNEKLFF. Here the CDR3 DNA reads TGTGCCAGCAGGAACAGGGTTGGTAATGAAAAACTGTTTTTT.

V usage is TRBV19 and J usage is TRBJ2-1; 11 nucleotides align to TRBD2. From germline, CDR1 is LNHDA and CDR2 SQIVND (reference sequence). V trimming: 1 base; J trimming: 9 bases; junction bases outside the gene matches: 11. The CDR3 has 17 amino acids. CDR3: CASSIVPTSGRNGEQFF. The DNA of the CDR3 is TGTGCCAGTAGTATAGTCCCAACTAGCGGGAGAAATGGTGAGCAGTTCTTC.

The chain employs TRBV5-4 and TRBJ2-7; TRBD2 aligns across 7 bases. The V segment lost 4 bases and the J segment 5 bases; nucleotides outside the gene matches: 6. There are 13 residues in the CDR3. Germline lookup yields CDR1 SGHNT and CDR2 YYREEE (reference sequence). The CDR3 region has the DNA TGTGCCAGCAGCGGGCGGGAGTCCCACGAGCAGTACTTC. Amino acid sequence: CASSGRESHEQYF.

This chain uses TRBV19 with TRBJ2-1, with 7 bases lining up with TRBD2. V shed 7 bases and J 4 bases; nucleotides not matched to a gene: 7. CDR1 and CDR2 from the germline V gene are LNHDA and SQIVND (reference sequence). The CDR3 is 14 residues long. As DNA, the CDR3 is TGTGCCAGTACGCGGGCTAGCGGTTACAATGAGCAGTTCTTC. This codes for CASTRASGYNEQFF.

The chain recombines TRBV7-3 with TRBJ2-3, with D possibly TRBD2 on 5 matching bases. This CDR3 is 14 amino acids long. Trimming shortened V by 5 bases and J by 4 bases, and 13 bases separated the two germline ends. CDR1 is SGHTA and CDR2 is FQGTGA in the germline V gene. The CDR3 DNA reads TGTGCCAGCAGCACCGGGATCCAGGCAGATACGCAGTATTTT. This sequence encodes CASSTGIQADTQYF.

Comment on this clone: A read error may account for a junction end that differs from germline. The chain links TRBV7-7 to TRBJ2-5; TRBD1 matches at 9 bases. CDR1 is SSHAT and CDR2 is FNYEAQ in the germline V gene (reference sequence). The CDR3 spans 13 residues. CDR3 residues: CASSRDREETQYF. The DNA of the CDR3 is TGTGCTAGCAGCCGGGACAGGGAAGAGACCCAGTACTTC.

The chain uses TRBV5-5 and TRBJ2-3; 7 nucleotides agree with TRBD1. The CDR3 sequence is 14 residues long. Germline assignment: CDR1 SGHKS and CDR2 YYEKEE (reference sequence). V was clipped by 4 bases and J by 5 bases; unmatched bases: 7. CDR3 DNA sequence: TGTGCCAGCAGCCTCCGGGACAGTAGAGATACGCAGTATTTT. Its protein product is CASSLRDSRDTQYF. The full variable domain, in which reference TRBV5-5 and TRBJ2-3 provide the parts outside the CDR3, is DAGVTQSPTHLIKTRGQQVTLRCSPISGHKSVSWYQQVLGQGPQFIFQYYEKEERGRGNFPDRFSARQFPNYSSELNVNALLLGDSALYLCASSLRDSRDTQYFGPGTRLTVL.